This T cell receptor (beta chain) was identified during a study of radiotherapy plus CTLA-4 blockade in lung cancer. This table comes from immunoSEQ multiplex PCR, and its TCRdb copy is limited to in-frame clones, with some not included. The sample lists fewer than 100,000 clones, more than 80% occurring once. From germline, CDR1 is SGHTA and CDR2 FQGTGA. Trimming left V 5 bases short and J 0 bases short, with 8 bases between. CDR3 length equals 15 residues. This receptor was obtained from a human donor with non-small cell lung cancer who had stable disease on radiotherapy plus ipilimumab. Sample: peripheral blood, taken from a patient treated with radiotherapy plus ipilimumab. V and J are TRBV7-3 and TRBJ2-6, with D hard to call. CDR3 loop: CASSTQHSGANVLTF. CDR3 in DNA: TGTGCCAGCAGCACACAGCACTCTGGGGCCAACGTCCTGACTTTC.